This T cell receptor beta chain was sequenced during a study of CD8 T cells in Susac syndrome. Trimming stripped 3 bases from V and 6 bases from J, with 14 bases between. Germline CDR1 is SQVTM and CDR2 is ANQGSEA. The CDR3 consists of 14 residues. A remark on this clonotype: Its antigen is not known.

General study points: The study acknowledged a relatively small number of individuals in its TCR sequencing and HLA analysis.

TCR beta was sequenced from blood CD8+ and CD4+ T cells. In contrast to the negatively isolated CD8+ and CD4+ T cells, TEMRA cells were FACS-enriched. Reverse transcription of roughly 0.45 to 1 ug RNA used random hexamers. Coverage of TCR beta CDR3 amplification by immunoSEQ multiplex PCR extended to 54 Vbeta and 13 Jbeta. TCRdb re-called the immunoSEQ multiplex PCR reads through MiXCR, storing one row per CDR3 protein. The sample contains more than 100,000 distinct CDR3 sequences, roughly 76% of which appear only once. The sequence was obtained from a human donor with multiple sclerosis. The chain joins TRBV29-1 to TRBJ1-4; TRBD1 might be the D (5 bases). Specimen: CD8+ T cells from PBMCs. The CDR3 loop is CSVENRGGDEKLFF. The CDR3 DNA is TGCAGCGTTGAGAACCGGGGGGGGGATGAAAAACTGTTTTTT.